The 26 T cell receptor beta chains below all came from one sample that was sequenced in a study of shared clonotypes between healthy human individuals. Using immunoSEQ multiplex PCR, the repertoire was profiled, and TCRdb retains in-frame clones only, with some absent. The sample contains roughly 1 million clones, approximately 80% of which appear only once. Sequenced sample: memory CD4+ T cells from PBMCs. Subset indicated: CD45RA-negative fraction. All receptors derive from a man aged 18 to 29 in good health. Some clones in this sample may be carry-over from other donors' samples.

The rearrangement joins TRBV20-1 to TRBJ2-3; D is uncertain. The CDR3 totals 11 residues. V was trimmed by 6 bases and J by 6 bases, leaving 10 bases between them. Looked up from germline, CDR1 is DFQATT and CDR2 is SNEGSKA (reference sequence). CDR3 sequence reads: CSADLRDTQYF. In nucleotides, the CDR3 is TGCAGTGCAGATCTCAGGGATACGCAGTATTTT.

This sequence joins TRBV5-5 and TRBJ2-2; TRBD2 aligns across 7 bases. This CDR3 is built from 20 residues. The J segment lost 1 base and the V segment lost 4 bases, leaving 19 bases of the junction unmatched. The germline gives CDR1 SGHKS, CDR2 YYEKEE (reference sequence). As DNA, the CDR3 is TGTGCCAGCAGCGCCAAACGGTTTTTTTACTCGGGAGGGAACACCGGGGAGCTGTTTTTT. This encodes CASSAKRFFYSGGNTGELFF.

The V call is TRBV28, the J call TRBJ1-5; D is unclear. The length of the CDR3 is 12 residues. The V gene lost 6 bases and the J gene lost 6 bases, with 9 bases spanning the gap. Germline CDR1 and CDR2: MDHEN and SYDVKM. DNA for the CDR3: TGTGCCAGCAGGGCCTCTGTTCAGCCCCAGCATTTT. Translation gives CASRASVQPQHF.

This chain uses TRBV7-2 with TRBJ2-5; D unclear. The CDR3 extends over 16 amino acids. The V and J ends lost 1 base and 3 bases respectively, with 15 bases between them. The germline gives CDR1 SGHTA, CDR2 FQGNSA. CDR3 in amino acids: CASSLVATQKEETQYF. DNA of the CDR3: TGTGCCAGCAGCTTAGTAGCTACACAGAAGGAAGAGACCCAGTACTTC.

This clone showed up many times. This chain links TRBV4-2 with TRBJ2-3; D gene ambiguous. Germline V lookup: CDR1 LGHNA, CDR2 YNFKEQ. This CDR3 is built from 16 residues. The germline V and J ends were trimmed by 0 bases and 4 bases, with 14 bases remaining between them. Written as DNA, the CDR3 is TGTGCCAGCAGCCAAGAATATCCCCAGTCCGCAGATACGCAGTATTTT. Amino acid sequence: CASSQEYPQSADTQYF.

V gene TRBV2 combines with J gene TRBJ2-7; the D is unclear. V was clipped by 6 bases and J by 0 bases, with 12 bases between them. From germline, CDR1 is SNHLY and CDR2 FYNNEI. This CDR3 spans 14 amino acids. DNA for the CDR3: TGTGCCAGCAGCTTCACAGCCATCTCCTACGAGCAGTACTTC. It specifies CASSFTAISYEQYF.

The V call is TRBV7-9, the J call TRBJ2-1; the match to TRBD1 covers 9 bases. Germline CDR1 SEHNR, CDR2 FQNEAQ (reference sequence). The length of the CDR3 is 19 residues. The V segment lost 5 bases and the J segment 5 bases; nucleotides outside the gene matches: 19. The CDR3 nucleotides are TGTGCCAGCAGCCAGGGACAGGGCCGGATAGGCCGGGGGGACAATGAGCAGTTCTTC. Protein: CASSQGQGRIGRGDNEQFF.

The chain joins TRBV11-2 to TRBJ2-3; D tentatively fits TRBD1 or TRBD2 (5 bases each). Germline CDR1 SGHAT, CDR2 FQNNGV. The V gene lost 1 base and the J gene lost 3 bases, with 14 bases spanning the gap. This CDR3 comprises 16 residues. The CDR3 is CASSLGLVGVTDTQYF. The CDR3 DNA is TGTGCCAGCAGCTTAGGGCTCGTGGGGGTTACAGATACGCAGTATTTT.

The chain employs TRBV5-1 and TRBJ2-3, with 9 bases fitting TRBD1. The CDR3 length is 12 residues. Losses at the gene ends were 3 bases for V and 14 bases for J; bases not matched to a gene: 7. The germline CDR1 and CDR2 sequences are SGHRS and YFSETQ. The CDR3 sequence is CASSSDRGKRYF. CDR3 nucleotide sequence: TGCGCCAGCAGCTCGGACAGGGGTAAGCGGTATTTT. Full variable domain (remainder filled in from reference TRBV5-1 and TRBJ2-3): KAGVTQTPRYLIKTRGQQVTLSCSPISGHRSVSWYQQTPGQGLQFLFEYFSETQRNKGNFPGRFSGRQFSNSRSEMNVSTLELGDSALYLCASSSDRGKRYFGPGTRLTVL.

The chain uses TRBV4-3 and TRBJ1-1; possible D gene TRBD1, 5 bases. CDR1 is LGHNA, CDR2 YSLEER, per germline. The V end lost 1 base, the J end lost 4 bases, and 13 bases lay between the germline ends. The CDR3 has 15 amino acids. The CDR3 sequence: CASSQGGGRFTEAFF. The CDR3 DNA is TGCGCCAGCAGCCAAGGTGGGGGACGATTCACTGAAGCTTTCTTT.

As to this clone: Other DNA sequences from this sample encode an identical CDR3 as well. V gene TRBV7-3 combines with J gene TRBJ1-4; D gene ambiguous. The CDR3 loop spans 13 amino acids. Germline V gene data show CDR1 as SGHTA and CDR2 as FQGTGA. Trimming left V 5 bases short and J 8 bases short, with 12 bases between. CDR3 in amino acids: CASSLIRGEKLFF. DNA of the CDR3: TGTGCCAGCAGCCTCATCCGGGGAGAAAAACTGTTTTTT.

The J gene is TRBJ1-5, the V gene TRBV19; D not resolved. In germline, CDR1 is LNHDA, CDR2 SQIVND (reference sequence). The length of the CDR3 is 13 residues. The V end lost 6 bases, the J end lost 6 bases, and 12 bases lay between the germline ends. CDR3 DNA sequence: TGTGCCAGTAGAGAGGGCGAAGGTCAGCCCCAGCATTTT. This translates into CASREGEGQPQHF.

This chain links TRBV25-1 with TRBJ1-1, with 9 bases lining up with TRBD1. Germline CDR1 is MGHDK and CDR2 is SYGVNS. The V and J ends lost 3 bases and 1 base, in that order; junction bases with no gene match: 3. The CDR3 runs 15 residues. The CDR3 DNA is TGTGCCAGCAGTGAGCAGGGACAGGGGAACACTGAAGCTTTCTTT. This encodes CASSEQGQGNTEAFF.

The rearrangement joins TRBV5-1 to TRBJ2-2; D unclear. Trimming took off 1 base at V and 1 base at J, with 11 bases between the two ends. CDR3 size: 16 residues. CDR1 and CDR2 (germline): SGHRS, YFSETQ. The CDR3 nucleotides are TGCGCCAGCAGCTTGCTGGTCGGCCAGAACACCGGGGAGCTGTTTTTT. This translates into CASSLLVGQNTGELFF.

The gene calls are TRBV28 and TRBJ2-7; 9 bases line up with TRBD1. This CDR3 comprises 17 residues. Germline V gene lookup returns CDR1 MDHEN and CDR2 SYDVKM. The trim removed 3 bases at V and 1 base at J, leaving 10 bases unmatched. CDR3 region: CASSLRYGQGSSYEQYF. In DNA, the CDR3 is TGTGCCAGCAGTTTGAGATACGGACAGGGGTCATCCTACGAGCAGTACTTC.

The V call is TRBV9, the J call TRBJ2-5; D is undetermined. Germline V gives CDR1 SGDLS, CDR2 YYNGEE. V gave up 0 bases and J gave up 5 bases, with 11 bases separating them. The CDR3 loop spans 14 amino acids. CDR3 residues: CASSVAAFTETQYF. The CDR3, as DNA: TGTGCCAGCAGCGTAGCGGCGTTTACTGAGACCCAGTACTTC.

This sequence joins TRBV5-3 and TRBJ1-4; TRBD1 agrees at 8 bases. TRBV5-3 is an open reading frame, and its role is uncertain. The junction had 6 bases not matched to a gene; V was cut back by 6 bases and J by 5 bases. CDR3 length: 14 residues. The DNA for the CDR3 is TGTGCCAGAAACAGCGGACAGGGCAATGAAAAACTGTTTTTT. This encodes CARNSGQGNEKLFF.

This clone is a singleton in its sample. In nucleotides, the CDR3 is TGTGCCAGCTTTTACTACGAGGGGGACGAGACCCAGTACTTC. Translation gives CASFYYEGDETQYF. V usage is TRBV6-1 and J usage is TRBJ2-5, with a possible D match to TRBD1 (6 bases). The CDR3 contains 14 residues. Trimming cost V 8 bases and J 5 bases, with 18 bases left between them. The germline V gene encodes CDR1 MNHNS and CDR2 SASEGT.

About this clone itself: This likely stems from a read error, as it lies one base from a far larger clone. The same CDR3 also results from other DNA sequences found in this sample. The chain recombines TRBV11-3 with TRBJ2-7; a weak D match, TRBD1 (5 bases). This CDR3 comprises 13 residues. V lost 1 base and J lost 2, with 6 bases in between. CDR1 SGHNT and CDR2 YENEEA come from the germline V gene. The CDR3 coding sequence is TGTGCCAGCAGCTTAGGCAGGGCCTACGAGCAGTACTTC. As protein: CASSLGRAYEQYF.

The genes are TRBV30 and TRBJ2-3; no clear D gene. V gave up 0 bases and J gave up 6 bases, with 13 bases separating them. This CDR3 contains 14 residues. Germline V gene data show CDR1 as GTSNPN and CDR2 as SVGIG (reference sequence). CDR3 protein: CAWSVARLGDTQYF. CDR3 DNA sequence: TGTGCCTGGAGTGTTGCCCGTTTGGGGGATACGCAGTATTTT.

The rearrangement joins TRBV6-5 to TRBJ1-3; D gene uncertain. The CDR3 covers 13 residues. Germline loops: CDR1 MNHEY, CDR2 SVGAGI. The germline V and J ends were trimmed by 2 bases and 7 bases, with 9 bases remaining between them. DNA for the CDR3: TGTGCCAGCAGTTACCGGGAGAGGAACACCATATATTTT. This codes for CASSYRERNTIYF.

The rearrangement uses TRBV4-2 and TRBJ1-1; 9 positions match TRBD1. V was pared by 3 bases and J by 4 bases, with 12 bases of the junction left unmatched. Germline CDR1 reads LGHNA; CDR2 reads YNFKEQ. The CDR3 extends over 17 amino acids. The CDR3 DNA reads TGTGCCAGCAGCCAGGGGACAGGGACTATTGTTCTCACTGAAGCTTTCTTT. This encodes CASSQGTGTIVLTEAFF.

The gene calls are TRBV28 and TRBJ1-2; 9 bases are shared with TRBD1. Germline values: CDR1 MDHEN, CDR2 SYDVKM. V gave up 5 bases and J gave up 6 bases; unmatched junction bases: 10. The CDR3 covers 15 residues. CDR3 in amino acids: CASSKLTGGAHGYTF. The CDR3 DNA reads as TGTGCCAGCAGTAAGCTAACAGGGGGCGCGCATGGCTACACCTTC.

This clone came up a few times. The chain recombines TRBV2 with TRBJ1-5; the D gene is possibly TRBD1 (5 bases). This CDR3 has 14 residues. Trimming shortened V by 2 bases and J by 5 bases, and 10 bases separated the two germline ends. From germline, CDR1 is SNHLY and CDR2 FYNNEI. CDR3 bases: TGTGCCAGCAGTGAACGGGGCAGGGATCAGCCCCAGCATTTT. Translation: CASSERGRDQPQHF.

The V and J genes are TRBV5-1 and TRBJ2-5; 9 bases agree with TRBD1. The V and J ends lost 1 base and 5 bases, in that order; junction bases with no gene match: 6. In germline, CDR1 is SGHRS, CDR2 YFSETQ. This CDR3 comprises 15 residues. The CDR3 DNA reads TGCGCCAGCAGCTTGTCCGGGACAGGGAGCGAGACCCAGTACTTC. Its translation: CASSLSGTGSETQYF.

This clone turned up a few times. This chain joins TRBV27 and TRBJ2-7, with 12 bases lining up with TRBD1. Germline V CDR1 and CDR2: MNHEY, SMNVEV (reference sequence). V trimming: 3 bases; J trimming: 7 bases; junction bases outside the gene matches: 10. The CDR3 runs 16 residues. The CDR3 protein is CASSFGSGQGAREQYF. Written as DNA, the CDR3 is TGTGCCAGCAGTTTCGGGTCGGGACAGGGGGCACGGGAGCAGTACTTC.